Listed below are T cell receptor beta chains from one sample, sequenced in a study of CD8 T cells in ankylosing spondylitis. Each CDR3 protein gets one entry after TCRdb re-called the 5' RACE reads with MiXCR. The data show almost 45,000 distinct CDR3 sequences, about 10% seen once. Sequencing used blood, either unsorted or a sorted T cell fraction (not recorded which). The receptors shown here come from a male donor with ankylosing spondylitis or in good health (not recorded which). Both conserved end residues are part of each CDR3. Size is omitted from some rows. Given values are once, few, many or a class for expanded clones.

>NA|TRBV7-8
CASSFTSSGGAIDTQYF
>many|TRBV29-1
CSVRGSYEQYF
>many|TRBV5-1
CASSRAGGQAFNGGATDTQYF
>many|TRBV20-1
CSATGQKLAKNIQYF
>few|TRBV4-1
CASSHPDGSSYEQYF
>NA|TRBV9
CASSPGHETDTQYF
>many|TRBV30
CAWSVRPVGNQPQHF
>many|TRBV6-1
CASREQGVEKLFF
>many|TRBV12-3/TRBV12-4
CASSLQGSVSPLHF
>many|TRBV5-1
CASSFSQGMHYGYTF
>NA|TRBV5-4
CASSGPHTDTQYF
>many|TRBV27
CASSTRASGTDTQYF
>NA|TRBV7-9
CASSTDREGGEKLFF
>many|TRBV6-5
CASSYEGARGNTIYF
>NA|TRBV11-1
CASSLDWQGAGNYNEQFF
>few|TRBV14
CASSRELNTEAFF
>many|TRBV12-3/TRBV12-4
CASSGLLSRYGYTF
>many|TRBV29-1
CSVEDRVVAFF
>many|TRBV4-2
CASSQDGTGDLETQYF
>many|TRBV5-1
CASSLRTGTDTQYF
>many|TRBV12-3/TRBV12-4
CASTMGSNQPQHF
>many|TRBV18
CASSPNRQDGAFF